Shown below are 24 T cell receptor beta chains from a single sample sequenced in a study of shared clonotypes between healthy human individuals. The protocol was immunoSEQ multiplex PCR, while the TCRdb copy is restricted to in-frame clones and leaves out a portion. The sample has approximately 740,000 clones; around 93% are singletons. The naive CD8 population came from CD45RO-negative cells selected for CCR7, without terminally differentiated effector memory CD45RA+ cells. The sequenced sample consisted of naive CD8+ T cells sorted from blood. These receptors were collected from a man younger than 40 in good health.

This chain uses TRBV19 with TRBJ2-1, with 11 bases identical to TRBD2. The CDR3 runs to 14 residues. Germline CDR1 LNHDA, CDR2 SQIVND (reference sequence). J lost 6 bases, V lost 6 bases, and 4 bases had no gene match. CDR3 coding DNA: TGTGCCAGTAGCGGGACTAGCGGTGGCAATGAGCAGTTCTTC. It yields the protein CASSGTSGGNEQFF.

This chain links TRBV2 with TRBJ1-2; possibly TRBD1 for D (5 bases). The CDR3 consists of 19 residues. Trimming pared 4 bases from V and 0 bases from J, leaving 24 bases between. CDR1 and CDR2 from the germline V gene are SNHLY and FYNNEI. CDR3 residues: CASSVLFLSSGSSNYGYTF. The CDR3 region has the DNA TGTGCCAGCAGTGTCCTTTTTTTGTCTTCAGGGTCTTCTAACTATGGCTACACCTTC.

This clone was recorded only once. The rearrangement joins TRBV28 to TRBJ2-5, with TRBD2 matching 8 bases. The CDR3 contains 14 residues. The germline V gene has CDR1 MDHEN and CDR2 SYDVKM. With 8 bases clipped from V and 1 base from J, the junction kept 6 bases outside the gene matches. CDR3 region: CASETSASQETQYF. As DNA, the CDR3 is TGTGCCAGCGAGACTAGCGCATCCCAAGAGACCCAGTACTTC.

This chain connects TRBV7-8 to TRBJ1-4, with unresolved D. V was pared by 1 base and J by 3 bases, with 15 bases between. CDR3 length: 17 amino acids. Germline CDR1 and CDR2: SGHVS and FQNEAQ. CDR3 loop: CASSLGAADLANEKLFF. The DNA of the CDR3 is TGTGCCAGCAGCTTAGGAGCAGCGGACTTAGCTAATGAAAAACTGTTTTTT.

V and J are TRBV7-9 and TRBJ2-7; TRBD2 might be the D (5 bases). This CDR3 has 12 residues. Trimming took 2 bases from V and 9 from J, leaving 11 bases between them. Germline loops: CDR1 SEHNR, CDR2 FQNEAQ (reference sequence). The CDR3 DNA sequence: TGTGCCAGCAGCTTACACAGAGAGGGGCAGTACTTC. Its protein is CASSLHREGQYF.

Regarding this clone: Other nucleotide sequences from this sample produce the same CDR3. V usage is TRBV4-1 and J usage is TRBJ2-1, with 9 bases fitting TRBD1. V was pared by 4 bases and J by 4 bases, with 2 bases of the junction left unmatched. Germline values: CDR1 MGHRA, CDR2 YSYEKL. The CDR3 sequence is 14 residues long. The CDR3 DNA reads TGCGCCAGCAGCCCGACAGGGGGGTACAATGAGCAGTTCTTC. Residues: CASSPTGGYNEQFF.

About this clone itself: Other DNA sequences in this specimen translate into the identical CDR3. The chain is built from TRBV27 and TRBJ1-2, with 7 bases matching TRBD1. The CDR3 is made up of 14 amino acids. Germline V gives CDR1 MNHEY, CDR2 SMNVEV (reference sequence). After removal of 4 bases from V and 4 bases from J, the junction contained 6 bases not matched to a gene. The CDR3 is CASSSYRDSYGYTF. The CDR3 nucleotides read TGTGCCAGCAGTTCCTACAGGGACAGCTATGGCTACACCTTC.

The gene calls are TRBV9 and TRBJ2-1; 16 bases fit TRBD2. V dropped 4 bases and J dropped 7; count of bases not matched to a gene: 5. The CDR3 totals 16 residues. The germline V gene has CDR1 SGDLS and CDR2 YYNGEE. CDR3: CASSPGTSGRGNEQFF. The CDR3 coding sequence is TGTGCCAGCAGCCCCGGGACTAGCGGGAGGGGGAATGAGCAGTTCTTC.

This clone was seen once. The rearrangement links TRBV11-2 to TRBJ1-1; D unclear. The V gene's germline CDR1 is SGHAT and CDR2 FQNNGV. The V gene lost 1 base and the J gene lost 7 bases, with 7 bases spanning the gap. This CDR3 contains 12 residues. CDR3 DNA: TGTGCCAGCAGCTTAGTAGGTCTTGAAGCTTTCTTT. It specifies CASSLVGLEAFF.

This sequence joins TRBV7-9 and TRBJ1-5; a possible D gene is TRBD1 (6 bases). Germline CDR1 SEHNR, CDR2 FQNEAQ (reference sequence). V was clipped by 4 bases and J by 6 bases, with 13 bases between them. This CDR3 comprises 14 residues. CDR3 in amino acids: CASSSLNRAQPQHF. CDR3 sequence (DNA): TGTGCCAGCAGCTCCCTCAACAGGGCTCAGCCCCAGCATTTT.

In regard to this clone: Additional DNA sequences in this sample encode the identical CDR3. The chain joins TRBV7-6 to TRBJ2-1; D not certain. The CDR3 is 11 amino acids. V shed 3 bases and J shed 6 bases, with 3 bases lying between them. In germline, CDR1 is SGHVS, CDR2 FNYEAQ. This chain's CDR3 is CASSFGNEQFF. The CDR3 DNA sequence: TGTGCCAGCAGCTTCGGCAATGAGCAGTTCTTC.

This clone occurred many times. V is TRBV6-4 and J is TRBJ2-3, with TRBD2 matching over 8 bases. After removal of 3 bases from V and 4 bases from J, the junction contained 6 bases not matched to a gene. The CDR3 covers 15 residues. The germline CDR1 and CDR2 sequences are MRHNA and SNTAGT. The CDR3: CASSENSGNADTQYF. The CDR3, as DNA: TGTGCCAGCAGTGAGAATAGCGGGAACGCAGATACGCAGTATTTT.

The chain is built from TRBV28 and TRBJ2-1; D tentatively reads TRBD1 or TRBD2 (6 bases each). The germline V gene has CDR1 MDHEN and CDR2 SYDVKM. Trimming removed 3 bases at V and 5 bases at J, with 11 bases between. CDR3 length equals 14 residues. The CDR3 reads CASSLRDMDNEQFF. The CDR3 DNA follows: TGTGCCAGCAGTTTGCGGGACATGGACAATGAGCAGTTCTTC.

The chain is built from TRBV9 and TRBJ2-7; a weak D match, TRBD2 (5 bases). CDR1 and CDR2 (germline): SGDLS, YYNGEE. With 3 bases removed from V and 5 bases from J, the gap between germline ends came to 12 bases. The CDR3 is 13 residues long. The CDR3 is CASSGGDGDEQYF. The DNA for the CDR3 is TGTGCCAGCAGCGGGGGAGATGGAGACGAGCAGTACTTC.

V usage is TRBV9 and J usage is TRBJ2-3; 11 positions agree with TRBD2. Germline CDR1 SGDLS, CDR2 YYNGEE. The CDR3 length is 18 residues. V lost 6 bases and J lost 2; bases outside the gene matches: 14. The CDR3 loop is CASNRESYSGRDTDTQYF. CDR3 sequence (DNA): TGTGCCAGCAACAGAGAAAGTTATAGCGGGAGGGACACAGATACGCAGTATTTT.

This clone was detected only once. The chain uses TRBV5-1 and TRBJ2-5, with TRBD2 matching 9 bases. There are 17 residues in the CDR3. Germline loops: CDR1 SGHRS, CDR2 YFSETQ. The ends lost 0 bases at V and 2 bases at J; junction bases unmatched: 8. DNA of the CDR3: TGCGCCAGCAGCTTGGCTGTAGTGCTAGCGGGGCAAGAGACCCAGTACTTC. This gives the protein CASSLAVVLAGQETQYF.

The sample holds one count of this clone. This chain uses TRBV5-4 with TRBJ2-1; D is possibly TRBD2 (5 bases). CDR1 is SGHNT, CDR2 YYREEE, per germline (reference sequence). This CDR3 comprises 15 residues. Trimming took 5 bases from V and 3 from J, leaving 15 bases between them. CDR3 sequence (DNA): TGTGCCAGCAGGGCGGAGGACTGGGTCTACAATGAGCAGTTCTTC. Translated, it gives CASRAEDWVYNEQFF.

The table lists this clone with a few counts. The chain joins TRBV6-5 to TRBJ1-1; D gene ambiguous. Trimming shortened V by 2 bases and J by 1 base, and 5 bases separated the two germline ends. Germline CDR1 MNHEY, CDR2 SVGAGI. The CDR3 is 13 amino acids. The CDR3 reads CASSYQPNTEAFF. The CDR3 coding sequence is TGTGCCAGCAGTTACCAGCCGAACACTGAAGCTTTCTTT.

The chain carries TRBV6-9 and TRBJ2-7, with 10 bases identical to TRBD2. The ends lost 7 bases at V and 2 bases at J; junction bases unmatched: 11. The CDR3 spans 16 residues. Germline V gene sequence: CDR1 MNHGY, CDR2 SVAAGI. The CDR3 sequence: CASNPSGRASTYEQYF. The CDR3 DNA reads as TGTGCCAGCAATCCGAGCGGGAGGGCCTCCACCTACGAGCAGTACTTC.

The V gene is TRBV5-1, the J gene TRBJ1-1; maybe TRBD1 (6 bases). V lost 2 bases and J 7 bases, leaving 9 bases between the germline ends. Germline CDR1 and CDR2: SGHRS and YFSETQ. The CDR3 sequence is 12 residues long. The CDR3 reads CASSFRQDEAFF. Written as DNA, the CDR3 is TGCGCCAGCAGCTTTCGACAGGATGAAGCTTTCTTT.

The CDR3 nucleotides are TGTGCCAGCAGCTTGCGTGGGGAAAGAGTAGATACGCAGTATTTT. Its translation: CASSLRGERVDTQYF. The J gene is TRBJ2-3, the V gene TRBV5-4; D is undetermined. Trimming removed 1 base at V and 5 bases at J, with 14 bases between. CDR3 length: 15 residues. Germline V lookup: CDR1 SGHNT, CDR2 YYREEE (reference sequence).

The chain is built from TRBV7-9 and TRBJ2-7, with D possibly matching TRBD1 (6 bases). Germline assignment: CDR1 SEHNR and CDR2 FQNEAQ (reference sequence). V was shortened by 5 bases and J by 6 bases, with 14 bases between the two germline ends. The CDR3 has 13 residues. The chain's CDR3 is CASSPPQGSEQYF. The CDR3 DNA reads as TGTGCCAGCAGCCCCCCACAGGGTTCCGAGCAGTACTTC.

The gene calls are TRBV6-6 and TRBJ2-3, with D possibly TRBD2 on 5 matching bases. The V and J ends lost 4 bases and 1 base respectively, with 9 bases between them. The germline V gene encodes CDR1 MNHNY and CDR2 SVGAGI (reference sequence). This CDR3 spans 14 amino acids. As DNA, the CDR3 is TGTGCCAGCAGTTTGGCGGAGGGCACAGATACGCAGTATTTT. Amino acids: CASSLAEGTDTQYF.

This chain uses TRBV13 with TRBJ2-5; D tentatively fits TRBD1 or TRBD2 (6 bases each). With the DNA end fitting TRBJ2-7 better, the J assignment may be wrong. CDR1 is PRHDT, CDR2 FYEKMQ, per germline (reference sequence). This CDR3 spans 13 amino acids. Here the CDR3 DNA reads TGTGCCAGCAGCTTAGGTGGGGGGCACGAGCAGTACTTC. This translates into CASSLGGGHEQYF.